This is a list of T cell receptor beta chains from one sample in a study of blood T cell repertoires in COVID-19. Method: immunoSEQ multiplex PCR; TCRdb's copy keeps in-frame clones and lacks some. Of about 97,000 clones listed, roughly 92% are singletons. The sample comprised peripheral blood. Receptor source: a woman between 50 and 59 years old with COVID-19, enrolled during active disease. Each CDR3 is given with its conserved first and last residue. A D gene is named only where the DNA matches it firmly. Some rows mark clone size as missing; the rest say once, few, many or name a class of expanded clone.

d_call	clone_size	j_call	v_call	cdr3_nt	cdr3_aa
.	.	TRBJ1-4	TRBV9	TGTGCCAGCAGTTCAGGTTCAACTAATGAAAAACTGTTTTTT	CASSSGSTNEKLFF
TRBD1	.	TRBJ1-2	TRBV15	TGTGCCACCAGCCCTCGGGACAGGTACTATGGCTACACCTTC	CATSPRDRYYGYTF
.	.	TRBJ2-1	TRBV10-3	TGTGCCATCAGTGAGTCGGGCAGGGGAGTCAATGAGCAGTTCTTC	CAISESGRGVNEQFF
TRBD1	.	TRBJ2-4	TRBV15	TGTGCCACCAGCACCGGACAGGCGAGGGTCAAAAACATTCAGTACTTC	CATSTGQARVKNIQYF
.	.	TRBJ1-1	TRBV6-5	TGTGCCAGCAGACCCAGGGGTTTTGGCACTGAAGCTTTCTTT	CASRPRGFGTEAFF
.	once	TRBJ2-3	TRBV11-2	TGTGCCAGCAGCTTTTCGAAGTCTGGGTCCCGGGGCACAGATACGCAGTATTTT	CASSFSKSGSRGTDTQYF
TRBD1	once	TRBJ2-5	TRBV24-1	TGTGCCACCAGTGATCCGGGACAGGGGGCTGGGGAGACCCAGTACTTC	CATSDPGQGAGETQYF
.	.	TRBJ1-1	TRBV6-6	TGTGCCAGCAGTTACACAGGGCTTGGTGAAGCTTTCTTT	CASSYTGLGEAFF
TRBD1	.	TRBJ2-1	TRBV19	TGTGCCAGTAGTATAGTGAACAGGGGATCCAATGAGCAGTTCTTC	CASSIVNRGSNEQFF
.	.	TRBJ1-1	TRBV4-1	TGCGCCAGCAGCCAAGACACACGGAACACTGAAGCTTTCTTT	CASSQDTRNTEAFF
.	many	TRBJ1-2	TRBV29-1	TGCAGCGTCTCTGACACGCTCCTCTATGGCTACACCTTC	CSVSDTLLYGYTF
TRBD1	.	TRBJ2-5	TRBV5-6	TGTGCCAGCAGCCCATCCTATAATCGACAGGGTACAGAGACCCAGTACTTC	CASSPSYNRQGTETQYF
.	.	TRBJ1-3	TRBV11-3	TGTGCCAGCAGCCTTGTTCTCCCCTCTGGAAACACCATATATTTT	CASSLVLPSGNTIYF
.	few	TRBJ1-4	TRBV30	TGTGCCTGGACAGGCAAACCAGAAGGAAAACTGTTTTTT	CAWTGKPEGKLFF
TRBD2	.	TRBJ2-3	TRBV7-8	TGTGCCAGCAGCTTAGGTGGGGGGGATACAGATACGCAGTATTTT	CASSLGGGDTDTQYF